Listed below are T cell receptor beta chains from one sample, sequenced in a study of shared clonotypes between healthy human individuals. TCRdb's table, derived via immunoSEQ multiplex PCR, lists solely in-frame clones and lacks some. The sample contains about 1.4 million clones, around 95% of which appear only once. Sequencing input: naive CD4+ T cells sorted from blood. These receptors came from a man in his thirties or forties in good health. CDR3s include the opening cysteine and the closing phenylalanine or tryptophan. Fields, in order: D gene, J gene, clone size, V gene, CDR3 DNA, CDR3 protein. A D gene is named only where the DNA matches it firmly. Clone size is not always given. Where it is, it says once, few, many or a class for expanded clones.

d_call: .
j_call: TRBJ1-2
clone_size: .
v_call: TRBV5-4
cdr3_nt: TGTGCCAGCAGCTTGTTCGGCAGTATGGTCTATGGCTACACCTTC
cdr3_aa: CASSLFGSMVYGYTF

d_call: TRBD2
j_call: TRBJ2-7
clone_size: .
v_call: TRBV9
cdr3_nt: TGTGCCAGCAGCATAGCAGCGGGAGAGGGCTACGAGCAGTACTTC
cdr3_aa: CASSIAAGEGYEQYF

d_call: TRBD2
j_call: TRBJ2-1
clone_size: .
v_call: TRBV28
cdr3_nt: TGTGCCAGCAGTTTAGGTGGACTAGCAGGTTGGGATGAGCAGTTCTTC
cdr3_aa: CASSLGGLAGWDEQFF

d_call: TRBD1
j_call: TRBJ2-7
clone_size: .
v_call: TRBV19
cdr3_nt: TGTGCCAGTAGTATAGGGGACAGGTCCGGCGAGCAGTACTTC
cdr3_aa: CASSIGDRSGEQYF

d_call: TRBD2
j_call: TRBJ2-7
clone_size: .
v_call: TRBV19
cdr3_nt: TGTGCCAGTAGTTCGGGACTAGCGGGAAGCTACGAGCAGTACTTC
cdr3_aa: CASSSGLAGSYEQYF

d_call: TRBD1
j_call: TRBJ1-2
clone_size: .
v_call: TRBV29-1
cdr3_nt: TGCAGCGTTGGGGGGGACAGGGTCTACACCTTC
cdr3_aa: CSVGGDRVYTF

d_call: TRBD2
j_call: TRBJ2-1
clone_size: .
v_call: TRBV5-4
cdr3_nt: TGTGCCAGCAACCCGACTAGCGGGGGTACGGATGAGCAGTTCTTC
cdr3_aa: CASNPTSGGTDEQFF

d_call: .
j_call: TRBJ2-4
clone_size: .
v_call: TRBV7-9
cdr3_nt: TGTGCCAGCGACAGGTTGGACATTCAGTACTTC
cdr3_aa: CASDRLDIQYF

d_call: .
j_call: TRBJ2-3
clone_size: .
v_call: TRBV19
cdr3_nt: TGTGCCAGTAGTATGGGGGTAACAGGGCGGAGGACAGATACGCAGTATTTT
cdr3_aa: CASSMGVTGRRTDTQYF

d_call: .
j_call: TRBJ2-5
clone_size: .
v_call: TRBV2
cdr3_nt: TGTGCCAGCAGTTTGCAGGGGTCCCAAGAGACCCAGTACTTC
cdr3_aa: CASSLQGSQETQYF

d_call: TRBD2
j_call: TRBJ2-2
clone_size: .
v_call: TRBV7-3
cdr3_nt: TGTGCCAGCAGCTTACCGGGAGGGCCGGGAACCGGGGAGCTGTTTTTT
cdr3_aa: CASSLPGGPGTGELFF

d_call: TRBD2
j_call: TRBJ2-1
clone_size: .
v_call: TRBV14
cdr3_nt: TGTGCCAGCAGCCAAGGGGCTAGCGGATTGTACAATGAGCAGTTCTTC
cdr3_aa: CASSQGASGLYNEQFF

d_call: .
j_call: TRBJ1-5
clone_size: .
v_call: TRBV2
cdr3_nt: TGTGCCAGCAGGGACGAATTTAGCAATCAGCCCCAGCATTTT
cdr3_aa: CASRDEFSNQPQHF

d_call: .
j_call: TRBJ1-2
clone_size: .
v_call: TRBV28
cdr3_nt: TGTGCCAGCAGTCTGCAAGCTAACTATGGCTACACCTTC
cdr3_aa: CASSLQANYGYTF

d_call: .
j_call: TRBJ1-4
clone_size: .
v_call: TRBV6-1
cdr3_nt: TGTGCCAGCAGTGAAGCTTTCGGGCAGGGGAATGAAAAACTGTTTTTT
cdr3_aa: CASSEAFGQGNEKLFF

d_call: TRBD2
j_call: TRBJ2-1
clone_size: .
v_call: TRBV12-5
cdr3_nt: TGTGCTAGTGGTTCCCTTGGTAACGGGACTAGCGGGAGGGCGTATGAGCAGTTCTTC
cdr3_aa: CASGSLGNGTSGRAYEQFF

d_call: TRBD1
j_call: TRBJ1-1
clone_size: once
v_call: TRBV7-9
cdr3_nt: TGTGCCAGCAGCATACTACAGGGGCCGGAGTATGAAGCTTTCTTT
cdr3_aa: CASSILQGPEYEAFF

d_call: TRBD2
j_call: TRBJ2-7
clone_size: .
v_call: TRBV10-2
cdr3_nt: TGCGCCAGCAGTGAGGCGGGGGGATCCTACGAGCAGTACTTC
cdr3_aa: CASSEAGGSYEQYF

d_call: .
j_call: TRBJ1-1
clone_size: .
v_call: TRBV13
cdr3_nt: TGTGCCAGCAGCCGTAGAGGGACCACTGAAGCTTTCTTT
cdr3_aa: CASSRRGTTEAFF

d_call: TRBD2
j_call: TRBJ2-7
clone_size: once
v_call: TRBV9
cdr3_nt: TGTGCCAGCAGCGTTGGGACTAGCGGCTACGAGCAGTACTTC
cdr3_aa: CASSVGTSGYEQYF

d_call: .
j_call: TRBJ2-5
clone_size: .
v_call: TRBV7-6
cdr3_nt: TGTGCCAGCAGCCGTCGAGGATCACAAGAGACCCAGTACTTC
cdr3_aa: CASSRRGSQETQYF

d_call: .
j_call: TRBJ2-7
clone_size: .
v_call: TRBV6-5
cdr3_nt: TGTGCCAGCGGAATCCACAGGAATAACTACGAGCAGTACTTC
cdr3_aa: CASGIHRNNYEQYF

d_call: .
j_call: TRBJ1-3
clone_size: .
v_call: TRBV20-1
cdr3_nt: TGCAGTCCGAATAATGGAAACACCATATATTTT
cdr3_aa: CSPNNGNTIYF

d_call: TRBD1
j_call: TRBJ1-5
clone_size: .
v_call: TRBV11-2
cdr3_nt: TGTGCCAGCAGCTACGCCGGGACAGACATAGATAGCAATCAGCCCCAGCATTTT
cdr3_aa: CASSYAGTDIDSNQPQHF

d_call: .
j_call: TRBJ1-1
clone_size: once
v_call: TRBV7-3
cdr3_nt: TGTGCCAGCAGCTTAGGAGGGAGTAACGGTGAAGCTTTCTTT
cdr3_aa: CASSLGGSNGEAFF

d_call: .
j_call: TRBJ2-3
clone_size: .
v_call: TRBV7-2
cdr3_nt: TGTGCCAGCAGCTCTCCCGACCCCACAGATACGCAGTATTTT
cdr3_aa: CASSSPDPTDTQYF

d_call: TRBD2
j_call: TRBJ2-3
clone_size: .
v_call: TRBV14
cdr3_nt: TGTGCCAGCAGCCAAGGCGGGAGCGCAGATACGCAGTATTTT
cdr3_aa: CASSQGGSADTQYF

d_call: .
j_call: TRBJ2-5
clone_size: once
v_call: TRBV10-1
cdr3_nt: TGCGCCAGCAGTGGACCGGGAGTGGGGGAGACCCAGTACTTC
cdr3_aa: CASSGPGVGETQYF

d_call: .
j_call: TRBJ1-1
clone_size: .
v_call: TRBV11-2
cdr3_nt: TGTGCCAGCAGCTTAACGGGACCCCAAATGAACACTGAAGCTTTCTTT
cdr3_aa: CASSLTGPQMNTEAFF

d_call: .
j_call: TRBJ2-7
clone_size: once
v_call: TRBV2
cdr3_nt: TGTGCCAGTCAAGGACTGGGCGATGGGGAGCAGTACTTC
cdr3_aa: CASQGLGDGEQYF

d_call: .
j_call: TRBJ2-1
clone_size: .
v_call: TRBV5-6
cdr3_nt: TGTGCCAGCAGCCAAAATCAGGGTTACCGAGTCCATGAGCAGTTCTTC
cdr3_aa: CASSQNQGYRVHEQFF

d_call: .
j_call: TRBJ1-2
clone_size: .
v_call: TRBV30
cdr3_nt: TGTGCCTGGGGGATAAACTATGGCTACACCTTC
cdr3_aa: CAWGINYGYTF

d_call: .
j_call: TRBJ2-7
clone_size: .
v_call: TRBV7-2
cdr3_nt: TGTGCCAGCAGCTTAAGGGCCCCCGGGTTCCACGAGCAGTACTTC
cdr3_aa: CASSLRAPGFHEQYF

d_call: .
j_call: TRBJ1-1
clone_size: .
v_call: TRBV5-1
cdr3_nt: TGCGCCAGCAGCTTCAACCCCTCGCAGGGAGTGAACACTGAAGCTTTCTTT
cdr3_aa: CASSFNPSQGVNTEAFF

d_call: .
j_call: TRBJ1-4
clone_size: .
v_call: TRBV2
cdr3_nt: TGTGCCAGCACCCGAAGGCGGCTGGCTAATGAAAAACTGTTTTTT
cdr3_aa: CASTRRRLANEKLFF

d_call: .
j_call: TRBJ2-1
clone_size: .
v_call: TRBV7-3
cdr3_nt: TGTGCCAGCAGCTTTGAAAGTGCTCTTAGCGGAAAGCATACCAATGAGCAGTTCTTC
cdr3_aa: CASSFESALSGKHTNEQFF

d_call: .
j_call: TRBJ2-3
clone_size: .
v_call: TRBV30
cdr3_nt: TGTGCCTCCCGGGCTTGGAGCCGCACAGATACGCAGTATTTT
cdr3_aa: CASRAWSRTDTQYF

d_call: .
j_call: TRBJ2-7
clone_size: .
v_call: TRBV30
cdr3_nt: TGTGCCTGGAGGACAGGCCCCTACGAGCAGTACTTC
cdr3_aa: CAWRTGPYEQYF

d_call: .
j_call: TRBJ1-2
clone_size: .
v_call: TRBV7-9
cdr3_nt: TGTGCCAGCAGCTTAGAGTCTGCCTATGGCTACACCTTC
cdr3_aa: CASSLESAYGYTF

d_call: .
j_call: TRBJ2-5
clone_size: few
v_call: TRBV29-1
cdr3_nt: TGCAGCTCAGGGGGGGAGACCCAGTACTTC
cdr3_aa: CSSGGETQYF

d_call: .
j_call: TRBJ1-2
clone_size: .
v_call: TRBV9
cdr3_nt: TGTGCCAGCAGCGTACAGGGGAACTATGGCTACACCTTC
cdr3_aa: CASSVQGNYGYTF

d_call: TRBD1
j_call: TRBJ2-6
clone_size: .
v_call: TRBV27
cdr3_nt: TGTGCCAGCAGTTCGCCCCGGGACAGGGGGTTGACTGGGGCCAACGTCCTGACTTTC
cdr3_aa: CASSSPRDRGLTGANVLTF

d_call: TRBD2
j_call: TRBJ2-7
clone_size: .
v_call: TRBV7-8
cdr3_nt: TGTGCCAGCAGCTTACTAGCGGGAGAGTCCGAGCAGTACTTC
cdr3_aa: CASSLLAGESEQYF

d_call: .
j_call: TRBJ2-7
clone_size: .
v_call: TRBV29-1
cdr3_nt: TGCAGCGTTCGGATAGGGGCCTACGAGCAGTACTTC
cdr3_aa: CSVRIGAYEQYF

d_call: TRBD1
j_call: TRBJ2-1
clone_size: .
v_call: TRBV25-1
cdr3_nt: TGTGCCAGCAGTGAATCCTCGGACAGGGGGCGCTTAGAGCAGTTCTTC
cdr3_aa: CASSESSDRGRLEQFF

d_call: .
j_call: TRBJ2-7
clone_size: .
v_call: TRBV6-6
cdr3_nt: TGTGCCAGCTGCCCCTCGGACAGACCCTACGAGCAGTACTTC
cdr3_aa: CASCPSDRPYEQYF

d_call: .
j_call: TRBJ2-5
clone_size: .
v_call: TRBV6-1
cdr3_nt: TGTGCCAGCAGGCGAGGGGGTGAGCAAGAGACCCAGTACTTC
cdr3_aa: CASRRGGEQETQYF

d_call: TRBD1
j_call: TRBJ2-5
clone_size: .
v_call: TRBV28
cdr3_nt: TGTGCCAGCAGACCGGGACAGAAAGAGACCCAGTACTTC
cdr3_aa: CASRPGQKETQYF

d_call: .
j_call: TRBJ2-5
clone_size: .
v_call: TRBV10-2
cdr3_nt: TGCGCCATCAAGACAGGTCTCCAAGAGACCCAGTACTTC
cdr3_aa: CAIKTGLQETQYF

d_call: .
j_call: TRBJ2-3
clone_size: once
v_call: TRBV7-2
cdr3_nt: TGTGCCAGCAGCTTACTGACTCTACAGATCCTCACAGATACGCAGTATTTT
cdr3_aa: CASSLLTLQILTDTQYF

d_call: TRBD2
j_call: TRBJ2-7
clone_size: .
v_call: TRBV7-8
cdr3_nt: TGTGCCAGCAGCTTTCTCACTAGCGGGACTTACGAGCAGTACTTC
cdr3_aa: CASSFLTSGTYEQYF

d_call: .
j_call: TRBJ2-1
clone_size: .
v_call: TRBV5-1
cdr3_nt: TGCGCCAGCAGCTTGGTCAGCAGGGAGCATGAGCAGTTCTTC
cdr3_aa: CASSLVSREHEQFF

d_call: .
j_call: TRBJ2-7
clone_size: .
v_call: TRBV9
cdr3_nt: TGTGCCAGCAGCCGTGGGGTTCAGGCCTACGAGCAGTACTTC
cdr3_aa: CASSRGVQAYEQYF

d_call: TRBD2
j_call: TRBJ2-1
clone_size: .
v_call: TRBV2
cdr3_nt: TGTGCCAGCAGTCGGCCGGGACTAGCGGGTTACAATGAGCAGTTCTTC
cdr3_aa: CASSRPGLAGYNEQFF